What follows is one T cell receptor beta chain and its context. It was with a sample-barcoded 5' primer and a J-beta primer mix that a second PCR of roughly 7 to 12 cycles was run. Each sample provided no less than 2.5 million CDR3-containing paired-end reads. TCRdb reanalysed the 5' RACE reads using MiXCR and keeps one entry per CDR3 protein. The table includes 650,000 to 1,000,000 distinct CDR3 sequences, about half detected once. This sample is drawn from a study of blood T cells in healthy people across ages. Turning to the study itself: With template switching, about one barcoded beta molecule was captured per two T cells.

V shed 3 bases and J shed 6 bases, with 21 bases lying between them. This CDR3 region has 16 residues. The V and J genes are TRBV12-3 or TRBV12-4 and TRBJ2-7; D is possibly TRBD2 (5 bases). Sequencing was done on a sample of blood. The receptor was isolated from an elderly man in good health. CDR3: CASSFRQLEGIGEQYF. The CDR3 DNA reads TGTGCCAGCAGTTTCCGTCAACTAGAAGGAATTGGCGAGCAGTACTTC.